Listed below are T cell receptor beta chains from one sample, sequenced in a study of CXCR3-negative and CXCR3-positive naive CD8 T cells. TCRdb re-called the 5' RACE reads and catalogs CDR3 proteins one per entry, DNA excluded. This table lists tens of thousands of distinct CDR3 sequences. Sequencing was carried out using naive CXCR3+ CD8+ T cells from blood. The receptors were gathered from a human donor in good health. Some clones in this sample may be carry-over from other donors' samples. Each CDR3 is given with its conserved first and last residue. Fields, in order: J gene, V gene, CDR3 protein.

>TRBJ2-2|TRBV27
CASSWERGRTGELFF
>TRBJ2-3|TRBV13
CASSPRLAGSSTDTQYF
>TRBJ2-7|TRBV29-1
CSVEGTSGSYEQYF
>TRBJ2-1|TRBV7-9
CASSFGINEQFF
>TRBJ2-1|TRBV7-9
CASSPPGSTEQFF
>TRBJ2-2|TRBV7-8
CASSFRLAGANTGELFF
>TRBJ2-7|TRBV28
CASSLGVGGSEQYF
>TRBJ2-1|TRBV29-1
CSVLRGGNEQFF
>TRBJ1-1|TRBV3-1
CASSQESGAPEAFF
>TRBJ2-1|TRBV20-1
CSAGGLAGDHEQFF
>TRBJ2-1|TRBV5-6
CASSRKGGLFYNEQFF
>TRBJ1-1|TRBV10-3
CAISDPGANTEAFF
>TRBJ2-7|TRBV6-6
CASSYSETREQYF
>TRBJ2-7|TRBV6-2/TRBV6-3
CASSYWDKTYEQYF
>TRBJ1-1|TRBV28
CASSRGAGQPVNTEAFF
>TRBJ2-7|TRBV29-1
CSVGLAGAREQYF
>TRBJ2-7|TRBV27
CASSSNPAYEQYF
>TRBJ1-1|TRBV29-1
CSVSWVAPEAFF
>TRBJ2-7|TRBV2
CASSGRLAGLLDEQYF
>TRBJ2-2|TRBV7-6
CASSLKGAATTGELFF
>TRBJ2-1|TRBV14
CASSQPKNTAGAYNEQFF
>TRBJ2-2|TRBV6-5
CASFPGTGELFF
>TRBJ2-7|TRBV29-1
CSVKPFYTDEQYF
>TRBJ2-7|TRBV9
CASSVGYDRSYEQYF
>TRBJ1-1|TRBV29-1
CSVVGGNTEAFF
>TRBJ2-7|TRBV7-9
CASSWSVTGSYEQYF